This T cell receptor beta chain stems from a study of OX40 agonist ivuxolimab in advanced cancers. Across the whole study: Clinicians treated patients with ivuxolimab, an agonistic anti-OX40 (CD134) antibody.

TCRdb's table, derived via immunoSEQ multiplex PCR, lists solely in-frame clones and lacks some. The table lists some 60,000 clones, 86% of them singletons. This clone was detected once. The antigen remains unidentified. This same CDR3 is encoded by further DNA sequences in the sample. V lost 4 bases and J 4 bases, leaving 8 bases between the germline ends. This CDR3 region has 13 residues. From germline, CDR1 is LNHDA and CDR2 SQIVND (reference sequence). Patients with autoimmune history or systemic immunosuppression were excluded. Findings and limits, study-wide: The CD4+ and CD8+ T cells in the blood had expanded clonally by week 6 at 0.1 to 3.0 mg/kg. Clonal expansion among partial responders at 0.1-3.0 mg/kg ranked near the lowest.

The input for sequencing was CD4+ or CD8+ T cells sorted from blood, taken in a trial of the OX40 agonist ivuxolimab. The V call is TRBV19, the J call TRBJ1-5; D possibly corresponds to TRBD1 (5 bases). The receptor was derived from an adult with an advanced solid tumor such as melanoma, head and neck, liver or kidney cancer. CDR3 residues: CASSTGGNQPQHF. The CDR3 DNA reads TGTGCCAGTAGTACCGGGGGGAATCAGCCCCAGCATTTT.